The 20 T cell receptor beta chains given below trace back to one sample, sequenced in a study of Graves' ophthalmopathy and Graves' hyperthyroidism. From RNA, the CDR3 regions of TCR beta chains were amplified and sequenced. HTBI primers were used in a first-round RT-PCR, which preceded a second-round multiplex PCR. TCRdb re-derived calls from the multiplex PCR reads in MiXCR, one entry per CDR3 protein. The sample yields 600,000 to 700,000 distinct CDR3 sequences, over 40% seen once. Sequencing was performed on peripheral blood. Every receptor here comes from an adult man with Graves' ophthalmopathy.

There are many counts of this clonotype. The rearrangement joins TRBV4-3 to TRBJ2-5; 8 bases fit TRBD2. After removal of 1 base from V and 5 bases from J, the junction contained 6 bases not matched to a gene. The CDR3 totals 15 residues. Looked up from germline, CDR1 is LGHNA and CDR2 is YSLEER. The CDR3 region is CASSQAWTSRETQYF. CDR3 bases: TGCGCCAGCAGCCAAGCATGGACTAGCCGGGAGACCCAGTACTTC.

This clonotype appeared many times. The chain is built from TRBV24-1 and TRBJ2-7; 8 positions agree with TRBD1. The CDR3 consists of 16 residues. Trimming at V came to 2 bases and at J to 5 bases, leaving 10 bases not matched to a gene. From germline, CDR1 is KGHDR and CDR2 SFDVKD. In nucleotides, the CDR3 is TGTGCCACCAGTGATTGGACCGGGACAGGTTCCCACGAGCAGTACTTC. Its translation is CATSDWTGTGSHEQYF.

V and J are TRBV25-1 and TRBJ2-5; 9 nucleotides align to TRBD1. Per germline, CDR1 MGHDK and CDR2 SYGVNS. CDR3 length: 18 amino acids. Trimming cost V 3 bases and J 1 base; bases outside gene matches: 12. The CDR3 loop is CASSDLRQGDTFQETQYF. The CDR3 DNA sequence: TGTGCCAGCAGTGACTTGCGACAGGGGGACACCTTCCAAGAGACCCAGTACTTC.

This clonotype was observed a few times. A much larger clone is a single base away; this may be a read error. The chain carries TRBV7-9 and TRBJ2-5; D gene ambiguous. This CDR3 has 14 amino acids. The germline CDR1 and CDR2 sequences are SEHNR and FQNEAQ (reference sequence). This CDR3 is CASSLQRNQETRYF. In DNA, the CDR3 is TGTGCCAGCAGCTTACAACGGAACCAAGAGACCCGGTACTTC.

Many counts were recorded for this clonotype. The J gene is TRBJ1-2, the V gene TRBV6-6; maybe TRBD1 (6 bases). This CDR3 is built from 12 residues. The V and J ends lost 6 bases and 8 bases respectively, with 13 bases between them. Germline loops: CDR1 MNHNY, CDR2 SVGAGI (reference sequence). The CDR3 is CASSAAGAGYTF. As DNA, the CDR3 is TGTGCCAGCAGCGCGGCGGGGGCGGGCTACACCTTC.

About this clonotype: One junction end does not reproduce the germline sequence, and a read error may be involved. The rearrangement joins TRBV2 to TRBJ1-2; D might be TRBD1 (5 bases). Germline assignment: CDR1 SNHLY and CDR2 FYNNEI. The CDR3 sequence is 12 residues long. As DNA, the CDR3 is TGTCCTCGGTCGACAGTCTTGTATGGTTACACCTTC. It yields the protein CPRSTVLYGYTF. The whole variable domain, remainder taken from reference TRBV2 and TRBJ1-2, is EPEVTQTPSHQVTQMGQEVILRCVPISNHLYFYWYRQILGQKVEFLVSFYNNEISEKSEIFDDQFSVERPDGSNFTLKIRSTKLEDSAMYFCPRSTVLYGYTFGSGTRLTVV.

Worth noting for this clonotype: One end of the junction does not line up with germline, which may come from a read error. The chain is built from TRBV29-1 and TRBJ1-1, with D hard to call. The CDR3 loop spans 14 amino acids. CDR1 SQVTM and CDR2 ANQGSEA come from the germline V gene. CDR3 DNA sequence: TGCAGCGTTGATAGGGCAGATCGCTACACTGAAGCTCTCTTT. Residues: CSVDRADRYTEALF.

As concerns this clonotype: This may come from a read error, since a much larger clone is one base off. The chain carries TRBV20-1 and TRBJ2-7, with 7 bases fitting TRBD2. Unmatched junction bases numbered 9, after V lost 5 bases and J lost 5 bases. The germline V gene has CDR1 DFQATT and CDR2 SNEGSKA (reference sequence). CDR3 length: 13 residues. CDR3 DNA: TGCAGTGCTGGGACTAACAAGGGCCACGAGCAGTACTTC. Translating it yields CSAGTNKGHEQYF.

This clonotype was counted ten times or more. V gene TRBV19 combines with J gene TRBJ2-6; no definite D call. Germline loops: CDR1 LNHDA, CDR2 SQIVND (reference sequence). The CDR3 has 15 amino acids. Between the trimmed V and J ends, which lost 3 bases and 1 base, there was a span of 7 bases. CDR3 amino acids: CASSIPGSGANVLTF. CDR3 sequence (DNA): TGTGCCAGTAGTATTCCGGGTTCTGGGGCCAACGTCCTGACTTTC.

The chain joins TRBV14 to TRBJ2-2; D is possibly TRBD1 (5 bases). The CDR3 length is 15 residues. Deletions cut 3 bases from V and 1 base from J, with 9 bases between. Germline V gene data show CDR1 as SGHDN and CDR2 as FVKESK. The CDR3 loop reads CASSQGHKNTGELFF. CDR3 DNA: TGTGCCAGCAGCCAGGGGCACAAGAACACCGGGGAGCTGTTTTTT. The whole variable domain, remainder taken from reference TRBV14 and TRBJ2-2, is EAGVTQFPSHSVIEKGQTVTLRCDPISGHDNLYWYRRVMGKEIKFLLHFVKESKQDESGMPNNRFLAERTGGTYSTLKVQPAELEDSGVYFCASSQGHKNTGELFFGEGSRLTVL.

The chain recombines TRBV9 with TRBJ1-2, with TRBD1 identical over 9 bases. The CDR3 is 14 residues long. CDR1 and CDR2 (germline): SGDLS, YYNGEE. Germline trimming cut 7 bases from V and 12 bases from J; bases unmatched to any gene: 16. CDR3 in amino acids: CASYTRDRVGGNTF. The DNA for the CDR3 is TGTGCCAGCTACACTCGGGACAGGGTTGGAGGCAACACCTTC.

This clonotype was counted at least ten times. The chain couples TRBV29-1 to TRBJ1-1, with a tentative D call TRBD1 (6 bases). The CDR3 is 15 residues long. V dropped 4 bases and J dropped 0 bases, with 15 bases sitting between them. From germline, CDR1 is SQVTM and CDR2 ANQGSEA. This CDR3 is CSVAGVVRVNTEAFF. The CDR3 region has the DNA TGCAGCGTTGCAGGGGTGGTACGCGTGAACACTGAAGCTTTCTTT.

The chain recombines TRBV14 with TRBJ2-7; TRBD1 matches 8 bases. V lost 1 base, J lost 4 bases, and 12 bases stayed unmatched. Germline CDR1 and CDR2: SGHDN and FVKESK. The CDR3 is 17 residues long. CDR3 loop: CASSQGWRQGPQYEQYF. The CDR3 nucleotides are TGTGCCAGCAGCCAAGGGTGGAGACAGGGGCCCCAATACGAGCAGTACTTC.

This chain joins TRBV27 and TRBJ2-7, with TRBD2 matching 7 bases. With 6 bases clipped from V and 7 bases from J, the junction kept 9 bases outside the gene matches. The germline gives CDR1 MNHEY, CDR2 SMNVEV (reference sequence). This CDR3 has 13 residues. In DNA, the CDR3 is TGTGCCAGCAGCCTCCCGGGGAGGGATGAGCAGTACTTC. Translated: CASSLPGRDEQYF.

In regard to this clonotype: Being one base from a much bigger clone, this may be a read error. The chain has TRBV11-1 and TRBJ1-1; the D gene is possibly TRBD1 (5 bases). In germline, CDR1 is SGHAT, CDR2 FQDESV (reference sequence). This CDR3 is built from 14 residues. Here the CDR3 DNA reads TGTGCCGGCAGCCCCCGGGACGTAGGCACTGAAGCTTTCTTT. Protein sequence: CAGSPRDVGTEAFF.

The gene calls are TRBV25-1 and TRBJ1-1, with a tentative D call TRBD1 (5 bases). The germline gives CDR1 MGHDK, CDR2 SYGVNS. The ends were cut back, 6 bases at V and 5 bases at J, with 19 bases in the middle. This CDR3 contains 15 residues. CDR3 bases: TGTGCCAGCAGCCAAGGTGGGGGGGGTTGGACTGAAGCTTTCTTT. Translating it yields CASSQGGGGWTEAFF.

The DNA for the CDR3 is TGTGCCAGCAGTACCCGGGACAGGGGGCTTTCCGGGGAGCTGTTTTTT. It is translated as CASSTRDRGLSGELFF. This chain joins TRBV6-5 and TRBJ2-2, with TRBD1 identical over 12 bases. V lost 5 bases and J lost 6; bases outside the gene matches: 7. The CDR3 is 16 residues long. Germline lookup yields CDR1 MNHEY and CDR2 SVGAGI.

The table lists this clonotype with many counts. This CDR3 is CSAKYRETQYF. CDR3 coding DNA: TGCAGTGCTAAGTATCGAGAGACCCAGTACTTC. This chain connects TRBV20-1 to TRBJ2-5; the D is unclear. This CDR3 is built from 11 residues. Per the germline V gene, CDR1 is DFQATT and CDR2 is SNEGSKA (reference sequence). Trimming left V 4 bases short and J 4 bases short, with 7 bases between.

The gene calls are TRBV7-2 and TRBJ1-1, with D possibly TRBD1 on 5 matching bases. The ends were cut back, 11 bases at V and 7 bases at J, with 20 bases in the middle. Germline lookup yields CDR1 SGHTA and CDR2 FQGNSA. This CDR3 spans 13 amino acids. The DNA for the CDR3 is TGTGCCTGGATTGGGACGGGTGAAGTTGAAGCTTTCTTT. Its translation: CAWIGTGEVEAFF. The complete variable domain, with remaining parts taken from reference TRBV7-2 and TRBJ1-1, reads GAGVSQSPSNKVTEKGKDVELRCDPISGHTALYWYRQSLGQGLEFLIYFQGNSAPDKSGLPSDRFSAERTGGSVSTLTIQRTQQEDSAVYLCAWIGTGEVEAFFGQGTRLTVV.

Only one count was recorded for this clonotype. The gene calls are TRBV29-1 and TRBJ1-1; possibly TRBD1 for D (5 bases). This CDR3 has 13 amino acids. Germline CDR1 is SQVTM and CDR2 is ANQGSEA. V was trimmed by 2 bases and J by 5 bases, leaving 12 bases between them. CDR3 coding DNA: TGCAGCGTTGAACAGGGAGGGAATACTGAAGCTTTCTTT. It codes for CSVEQGGNTEAFF.